This entry concerns a single TCR beta chain. This sample stems from a study of control samples from healthy donors and cancer patients. Sequencing used immunoSEQ multiplex PCR; TCRdb keeps in-frame clones, though not all of them. In the table there are tens of thousands of clones, 93% of which are singletons. There are 14 residues in the CDR3. V gave up 5 bases and J gave up 11 bases, with 21 bases separating them. CDR1 is LNHDA and CDR2 is SQIVND in the germline V gene (reference sequence). Specimen: PBMCs. The rearrangement links TRBV19 to TRBJ1-1, with D maybe TRBD1 (5 bases). The clonotype was recovered from a woman aged 50 to 65 with head and neck cancer. CDR3 in amino acids: CASSLRAGRNKAFF. CDR3 DNA sequence: TGTGCCAGTAGTCTTCGTGCAGGGAGAAATAAGGCTTTCTTT.